The source of this T cell receptor beta chain is a study of post-analysis software for immune sequencing data (dated by TCRdb to between 2014 and 2017). Turning to the overall study: Recorded disease courses included relapsing-remitting, secondary progressive and progressive-relapsing multiple sclerosis, with some patients lacking subtype annotation. The patient repertoires were compared against fewer than twelve previously published healthy control repertoires obtained from donors aged roughly 6 to 25 years. A subset of samples was prepared in parallel using single-end sample barcoding, then pooled and co-amplified after Illumina adapter ligation. General findings and caveats noted by the study authors: Four or five TRBV segments, including TRBV5-6, TRBV5-1 and TRBV20-1, were significantly more frequent in patients than controls. Multiple sclerosis patients had significantly lower normalized Chao1 diversity than controls, a result that suggests substantial peripheral T-cell clonal expansion. Direct clustering with F measure showed strong co-clustering of samples prepared in the same batch, prompting a batch-effect correction. The control group was slightly older than the multiple sclerosis patient group.

On this clonotype: Its target antigen remains unknown. No base-level quality is on record; no much larger clone is a single base apart.

The library came from PCR. Sequenced using an Illumina HiSeq 2500. To reduce PCR and sequencing biases, unique molecular identifiers were incorporated into the TCR beta cDNA libraries. Some 500,000 cDNA molecules were obtained per 1 to 10 million input T cells, so each molecule approximated one T cell. Patient libraries were prepared and sequenced with the same protocol used for the earlier healthy control dataset. Within a given batch, samples were prepared together, multiplexed and sequenced on the same HiSeq lane. The original methods were these. MIGEC handled the raw barcoded reads, throwing out single-read molecular identifier groups before consensus assembly and CDR3 extraction. Clonotype tables were post-analysed with VDJtools, normalizing diversity by down-sampling all datasets to the smallest sample size. To correct batch-related cross-sample contamination, repertoire overlap clustering matched CDR3 amino acid sequences but not nucleotide sequences. In-frame beta chains were kept once TCRdb had trimmed the public reads at Q25 with fastp and called clones with MiXCR. Duplicate CDR3 protein sequences are folded into a single record with the most common DNA and genes. It is TCRdb's table, rather than the study itself, that gives the V and J calls and clone size. The sample table records hundreds of thousands of distinct CDR3 sequences; around 27% of these occur just once. Around 0.56% of the sample rests with the top ten.

The germline V and J ends show losses of 0 bases and 7 bases respectively, and no gene match explains 7 bases of the junction. CDR1 and CDR2, looked up from the germline V gene (reference sequence), are DFQATT and SNEGSKA. Inclusive of the bounding cysteine and phenylalanine, the CDR3 is 17 residues long. The sequence is cut down to CDR3 DNA, 51 bases in frame from base 1. To demonstrate the VDJtools post-analysis software, the study profiled TCR beta repertoires from the peripheral blood of about 13 young patients with multiple sclerosis. The patients with multiple sclerosis were children and adolescents between about 6 and 16 years of age.

The rearranged segments are TRBV20-1 and TRBJ2-1, and TRBD2 aligns with 15 junction nucleotides. The sequence was obtained from a girl aged 10 to 17 with multiple sclerosis. Specimen: blood. CDR3 reads: CSARDLGGTSGGNEQFF. In nucleotides, the sequence is TGCAGTGCTAGAGATCTGGGGGGGACTAGCGGGGGGAATGAGCAGTTCTTC.